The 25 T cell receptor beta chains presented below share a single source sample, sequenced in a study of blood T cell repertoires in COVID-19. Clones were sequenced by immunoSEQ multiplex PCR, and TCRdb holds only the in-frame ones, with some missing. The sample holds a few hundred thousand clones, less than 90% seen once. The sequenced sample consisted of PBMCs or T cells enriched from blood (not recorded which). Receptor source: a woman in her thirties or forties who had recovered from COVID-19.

DNA for the CDR3: TGCGCCAGCAGCGCCGAGGGGGGGCCTGGAAACACCATATATTTT. It is translated as CASSAEGGPGNTIYF. J is TRBJ1-3 and V is TRBV5-1; D possibly corresponds to TRBD1 (6 bases). The CDR3 has 15 amino acids. In germline, CDR1 is SGHRS, CDR2 YFSETQ. Trimming pared 4 bases from V and 2 bases from J, leaving 13 bases between.

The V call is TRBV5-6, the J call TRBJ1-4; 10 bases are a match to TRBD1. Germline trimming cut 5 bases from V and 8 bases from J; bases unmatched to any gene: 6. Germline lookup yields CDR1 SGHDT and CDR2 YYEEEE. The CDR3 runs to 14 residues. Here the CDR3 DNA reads TGTGCCAGCAGTCGGACAGGGGGAAAAGAAAAACTGTTTTTT. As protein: CASSRTGGKEKLFF.

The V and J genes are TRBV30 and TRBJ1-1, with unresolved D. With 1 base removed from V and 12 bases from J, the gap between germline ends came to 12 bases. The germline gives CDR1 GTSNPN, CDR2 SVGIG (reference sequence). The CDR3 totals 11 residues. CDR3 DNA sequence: TGTGCCTGGAGTGCGCGTGAGAGGACTTTCTTT. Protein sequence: CAWSARERTFF. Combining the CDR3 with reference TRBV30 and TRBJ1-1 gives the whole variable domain SQTIHQWPATLVQPVGSPLSLECTVEGTSNPNLYWYRQAAGRGLQLLFYSVGIGQISSEVPQNLSASRPQDRQFILSSKKLLLSDSGFYLCAWSARERTFFGQGTRLTVV.

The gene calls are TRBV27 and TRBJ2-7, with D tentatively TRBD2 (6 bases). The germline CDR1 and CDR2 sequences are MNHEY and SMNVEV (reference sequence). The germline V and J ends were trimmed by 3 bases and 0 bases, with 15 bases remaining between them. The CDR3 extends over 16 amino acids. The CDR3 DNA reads TGTGCCAGCAGTTTTACTGGGGACTCTAGCTCCTACGAGCAGTACTTC. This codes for CASSFTGDSSSYEQYF.

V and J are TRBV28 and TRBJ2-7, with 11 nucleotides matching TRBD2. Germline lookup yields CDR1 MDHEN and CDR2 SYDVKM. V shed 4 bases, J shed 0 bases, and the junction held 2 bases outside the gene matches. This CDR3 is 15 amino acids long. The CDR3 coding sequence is TGTGCCAGCAGTTCCGGGACTAGCGGCTCCTACGAGCAGTACTTC. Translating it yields CASSSGTSGSYEQYF.

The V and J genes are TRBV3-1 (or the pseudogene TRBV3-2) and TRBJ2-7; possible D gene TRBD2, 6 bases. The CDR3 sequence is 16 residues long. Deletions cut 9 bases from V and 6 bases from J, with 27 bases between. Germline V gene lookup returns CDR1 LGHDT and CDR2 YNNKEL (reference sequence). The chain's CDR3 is CARVTSDLYGGGEQYV. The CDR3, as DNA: TGTGCCAGAGTGACCTCGGATCTGTATGGGGGAGGCGAGCAGTACGTC.

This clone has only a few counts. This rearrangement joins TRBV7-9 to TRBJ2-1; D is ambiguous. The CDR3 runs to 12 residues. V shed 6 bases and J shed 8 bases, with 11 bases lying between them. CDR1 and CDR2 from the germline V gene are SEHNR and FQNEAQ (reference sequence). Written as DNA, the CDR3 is TGTGCCAGCAGTCTTTCCGCGGATGAGCAGTTCTTC. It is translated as CASSLSADEQFF.

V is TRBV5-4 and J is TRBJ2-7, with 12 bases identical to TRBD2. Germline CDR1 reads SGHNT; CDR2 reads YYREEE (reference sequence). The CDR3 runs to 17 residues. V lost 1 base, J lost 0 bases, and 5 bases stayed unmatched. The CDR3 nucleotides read TGTGCCAGCAGCTTGCGGACTAGCGGGGTTAGCTCCTACGAGCAGTACTTC. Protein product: CASSLRTSGVSSYEQYF.

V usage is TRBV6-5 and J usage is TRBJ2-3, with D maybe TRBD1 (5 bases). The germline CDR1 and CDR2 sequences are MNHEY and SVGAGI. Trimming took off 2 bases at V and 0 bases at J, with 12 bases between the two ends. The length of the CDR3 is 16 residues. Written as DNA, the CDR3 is TGTGCCAGCAGTTACGGAAGGGGAACAAGCACAGATACGCAGTATTTT. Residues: CASSYGRGTSTDTQYF.

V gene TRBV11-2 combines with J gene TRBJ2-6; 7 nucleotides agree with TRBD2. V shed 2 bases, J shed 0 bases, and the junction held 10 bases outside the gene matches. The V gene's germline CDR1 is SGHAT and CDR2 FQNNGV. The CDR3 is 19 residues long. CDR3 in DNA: TGTGCCAGCAGCTTATGGGGGGGAGGTGTCCCCTCTGGGGCCAACGTCCTGACTTTC. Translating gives CASSLWGGGVPSGANVLTF.

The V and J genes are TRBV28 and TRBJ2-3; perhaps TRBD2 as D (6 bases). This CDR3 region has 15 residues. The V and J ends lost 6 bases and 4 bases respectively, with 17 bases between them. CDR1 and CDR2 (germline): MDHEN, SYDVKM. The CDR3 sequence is CASREGRGDSDTQYF. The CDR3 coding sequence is TGTGCCAGCAGGGAGGGCCGAGGCGACTCAGATACGCAGTATTTT.

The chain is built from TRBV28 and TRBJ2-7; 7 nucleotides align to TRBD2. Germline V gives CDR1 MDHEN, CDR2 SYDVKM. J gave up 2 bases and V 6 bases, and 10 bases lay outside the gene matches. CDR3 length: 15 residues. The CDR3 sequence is CASSPWEGRTYEQYF. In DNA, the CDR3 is TGTGCCAGCAGCCCTTGGGAGGGTAGGACCTACGAGCAGTACTTC.

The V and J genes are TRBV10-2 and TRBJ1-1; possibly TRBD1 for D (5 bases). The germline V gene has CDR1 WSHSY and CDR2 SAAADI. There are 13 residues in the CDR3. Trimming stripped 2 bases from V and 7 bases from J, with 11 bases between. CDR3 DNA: TGCGCCAGCAGTGAGGGACACGAAATTGAAGCTTTCTTT. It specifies CASSEGHEIEAFF.

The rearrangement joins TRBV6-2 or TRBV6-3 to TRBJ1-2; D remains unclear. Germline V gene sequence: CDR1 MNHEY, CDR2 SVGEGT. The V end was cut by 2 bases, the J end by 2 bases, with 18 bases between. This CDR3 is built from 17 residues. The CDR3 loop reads CASSYPKPGTSNYGYTF. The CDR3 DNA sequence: TGTGCCAGCAGTTACCCGAAGCCGGGAACCTCCAACTATGGCTACACCTTC.

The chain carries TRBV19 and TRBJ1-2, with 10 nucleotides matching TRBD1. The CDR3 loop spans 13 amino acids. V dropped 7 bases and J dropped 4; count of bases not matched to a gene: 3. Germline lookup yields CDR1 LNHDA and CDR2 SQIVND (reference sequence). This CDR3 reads CASMGDRGYGYTF. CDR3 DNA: TGTGCCAGTATGGGGGACAGGGGCTATGGCTACACCTTC.

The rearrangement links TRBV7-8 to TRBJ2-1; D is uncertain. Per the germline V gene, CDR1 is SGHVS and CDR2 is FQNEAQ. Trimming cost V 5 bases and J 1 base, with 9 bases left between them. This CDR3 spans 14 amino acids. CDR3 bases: TGTGCCAGCAGCCCCTGGGCTTCCTACAATGAGCAGTTCTTC. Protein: CASSPWASYNEQFF.

This chain's CDR3 is CATSRALGEGRDTQYF. In DNA form, the CDR3 reads TGTGCCACCAGCAGGGCCCTAGGGGAGGGGCGAGATACGCAGTATTTT. V and J are TRBV15 and TRBJ2-3; 7 nucleotides align to TRBD2. The germline V gene has CDR1 LNHNV and CDR2 YYDKDF (reference sequence). The V gene end was trimmed by 3 bases and the J gene end by 5 bases; junction bases not matched to a gene: 11. The CDR3 contains 16 residues.

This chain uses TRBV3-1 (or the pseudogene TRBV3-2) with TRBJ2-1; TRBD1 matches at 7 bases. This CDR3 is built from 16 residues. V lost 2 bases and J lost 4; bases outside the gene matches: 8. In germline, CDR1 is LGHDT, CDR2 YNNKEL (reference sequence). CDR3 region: CASSQKGARRYNEQFF. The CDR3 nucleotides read TGTGCCAGCAGCCAAAAGGGGGCGAGACGATACAATGAGCAGTTCTTC.

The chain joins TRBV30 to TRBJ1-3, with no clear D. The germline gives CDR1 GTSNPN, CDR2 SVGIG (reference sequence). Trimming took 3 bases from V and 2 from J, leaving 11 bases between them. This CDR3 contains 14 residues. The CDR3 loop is CAWSLGGAGNTIYF. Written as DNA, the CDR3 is TGTGCCTGGAGCCTGGGTGGAGCTGGAAACACCATATATTTT.

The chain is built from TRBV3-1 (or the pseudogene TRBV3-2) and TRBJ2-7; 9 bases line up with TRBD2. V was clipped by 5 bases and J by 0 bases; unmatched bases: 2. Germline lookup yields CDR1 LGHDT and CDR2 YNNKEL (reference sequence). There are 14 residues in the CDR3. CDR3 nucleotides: TGTGCCAGCAGCTCGACTAGCGGCTCCTACGAGCAGTACTTC. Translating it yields CASSSTSGSYEQYF.

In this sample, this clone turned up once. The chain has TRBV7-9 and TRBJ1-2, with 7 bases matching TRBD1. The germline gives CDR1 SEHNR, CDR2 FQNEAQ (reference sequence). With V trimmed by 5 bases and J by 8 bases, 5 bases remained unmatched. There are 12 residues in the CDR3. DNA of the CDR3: TGTGCCAGCAGCCCGACAGGGTACGGCTACACCTTC. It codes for CASSPTGYGYTF.

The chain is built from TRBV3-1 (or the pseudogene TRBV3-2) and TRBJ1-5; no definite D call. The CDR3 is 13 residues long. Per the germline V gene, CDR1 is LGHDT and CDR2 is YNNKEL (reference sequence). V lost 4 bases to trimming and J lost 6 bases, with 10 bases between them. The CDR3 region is CASSPGYGQPQHF. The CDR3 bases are TGTGCCAGCAGCCCCGGGTATGGTCAGCCCCAGCATTTT.

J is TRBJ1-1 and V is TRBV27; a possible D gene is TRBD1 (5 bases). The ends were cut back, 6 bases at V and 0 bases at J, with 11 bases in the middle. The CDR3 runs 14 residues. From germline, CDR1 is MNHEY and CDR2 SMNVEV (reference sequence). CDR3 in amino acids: CASRTEPLNTEAFF. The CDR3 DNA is TGTGCCAGCAGGACAGAGCCGTTGAACACTGAAGCTTTCTTT.

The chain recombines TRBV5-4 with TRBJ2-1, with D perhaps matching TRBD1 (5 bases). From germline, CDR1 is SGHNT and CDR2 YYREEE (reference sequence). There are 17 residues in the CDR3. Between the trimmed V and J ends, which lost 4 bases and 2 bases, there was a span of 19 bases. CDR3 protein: CASSPTVDSAAYNEQFF. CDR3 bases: TGTGCCAGCAGCCCGACCGTTGACAGCGCCGCCTACAATGAGCAGTTCTTC.

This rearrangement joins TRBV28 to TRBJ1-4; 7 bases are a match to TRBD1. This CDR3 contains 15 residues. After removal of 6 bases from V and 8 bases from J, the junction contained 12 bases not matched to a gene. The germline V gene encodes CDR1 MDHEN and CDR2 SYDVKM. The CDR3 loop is CASRPMTGSLEKLFF. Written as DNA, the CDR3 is TGTGCCAGCAGACCTATGACAGGGTCGTTAGAAAAACTGTTTTTT.